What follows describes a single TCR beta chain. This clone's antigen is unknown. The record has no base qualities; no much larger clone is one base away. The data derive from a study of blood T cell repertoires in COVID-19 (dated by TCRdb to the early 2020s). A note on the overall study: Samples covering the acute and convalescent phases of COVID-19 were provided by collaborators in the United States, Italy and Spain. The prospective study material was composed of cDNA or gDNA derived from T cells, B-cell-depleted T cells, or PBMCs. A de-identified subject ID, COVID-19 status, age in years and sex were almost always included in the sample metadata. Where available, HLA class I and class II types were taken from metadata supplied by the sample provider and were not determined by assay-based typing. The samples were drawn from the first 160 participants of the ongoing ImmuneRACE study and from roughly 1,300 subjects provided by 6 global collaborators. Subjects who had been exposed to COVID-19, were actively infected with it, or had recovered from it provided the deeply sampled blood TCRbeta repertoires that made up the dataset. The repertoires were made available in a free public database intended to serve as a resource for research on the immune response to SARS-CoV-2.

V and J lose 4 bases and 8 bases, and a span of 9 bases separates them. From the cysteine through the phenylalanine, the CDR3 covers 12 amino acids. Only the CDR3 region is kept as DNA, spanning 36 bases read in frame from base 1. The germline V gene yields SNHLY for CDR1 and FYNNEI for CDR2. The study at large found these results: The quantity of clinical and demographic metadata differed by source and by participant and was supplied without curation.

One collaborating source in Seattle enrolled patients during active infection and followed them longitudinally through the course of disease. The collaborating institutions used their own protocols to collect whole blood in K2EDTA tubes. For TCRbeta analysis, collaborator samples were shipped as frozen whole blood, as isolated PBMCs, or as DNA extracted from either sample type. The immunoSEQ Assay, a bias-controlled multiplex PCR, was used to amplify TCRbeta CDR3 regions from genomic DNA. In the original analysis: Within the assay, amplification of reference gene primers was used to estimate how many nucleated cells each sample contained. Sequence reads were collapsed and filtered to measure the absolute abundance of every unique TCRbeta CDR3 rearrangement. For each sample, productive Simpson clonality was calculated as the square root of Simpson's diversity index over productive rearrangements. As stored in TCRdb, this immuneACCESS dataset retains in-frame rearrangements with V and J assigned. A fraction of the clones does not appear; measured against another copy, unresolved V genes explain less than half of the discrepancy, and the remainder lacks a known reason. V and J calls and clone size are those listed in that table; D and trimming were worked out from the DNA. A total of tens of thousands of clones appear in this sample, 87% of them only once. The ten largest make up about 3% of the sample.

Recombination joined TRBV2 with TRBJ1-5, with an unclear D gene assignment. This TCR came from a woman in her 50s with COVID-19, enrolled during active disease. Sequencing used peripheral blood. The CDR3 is CASSVEAKPQHF. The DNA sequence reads TGTGCCAGCAGTGTTGAAGCAAAGCCCCAGCATTTT.